This is a list of T cell receptor beta chains from one sample in a study of blood T cell repertoires in COVID-19. Repertoires were generated with immunoSEQ multiplex PCR, while TCRdb's copy carries only in-frame clones and drops some. The profile shows around 60,000 clones, around 86% of them singletons. The sequenced sample consisted of peripheral blood. Receptors were obtained from a woman aged 80 or older with acute or convalescent COVID-19. CDR3s leave out the opening cysteine and the closing phenylalanine or tryptophan. The listing skips clone size in some rows; elsewhere it reads once, few, many or a size class.

>.|TRBV27
ASSLGWGTTYEQY
>.|TRBV19
ASSILPSGSSYNEQF
>.|TRBV6-5
ASRNGVATNEKLF
>.|TRBV3-1/TRBV3-2
ASSAQGAGEQY
>.|TRBV11-3
ASSPGLGEQY
>.|TRBV7-9
ASSLELGLAGLTDTQY
>.|TRBV5-4
ASSLPTDPGELF
>.|TRBV7-9
ASSPGTSGSNEQF
>.|TRBV7-9
ASSPLRQNTEAF
>.|TRBV28
ASSRPGQGEGYT
>.|TRBV15
ATSKGQGAFDGELF
>.|TRBV5-1
ASSSQAAGTYEQY
>.|TRBV30
AWTPRDRASNQPQH
>.|TRBV7-3
ASSPTNTGELF
>.|TRBV2
ASRGTGDGIYEQY
>.|TRBV7-2
ASSLGQNNQPQH
>.|TRBV25-1
ASSGTNRGDYGYT
>few|TRBV28
ASSSLSEAF
>.|TRBV30
AWSWGRASEQY
>.|TRBV18
ASSPRTGPNEKLF
>.|TRBV5-6
ASSRDRAEKLF
>.|TRBV10-3
AIKGGPANTEAF
>.|TRBV6-2/TRBV6-3
ASSYPIGRGGVLDPEAF
>.|TRBV7-2
ASSLRRGGNEQF
>.|TRBV6-5
ASRWTGRGETQY
>.|TRBV19
ASIGNTEAF
>.|TRBV18
ASSRGGDTQY
>.|TRBV5-1
ASSLGTLPEGNTIY
>once|TRBV27
ASSSASGYNEQF
>.|TRBV12-3/TRBV12-4
ASSSTTGNTIY
>.|TRBV5-4
ASSLEGGGISGNTIY
>.|TRBV19
ASRSGTGSKNIQY